The 24 T cell receptor beta chains below come from one sample, sequenced in a study of cytomegalovirus exposure and HLA in healthy donors. 60 Vbeta and 13 Jbeta primers were used in PCR. Profiled with immunoSEQ multiplex PCR; TCRdb holds only in-frame clones, not every one. In the table there are around 140,000 clones, 76% of which are singletons. Source material: PBMCs. The receptors originated from a female donor in good health and CMV-seropositive.

This rearrangement joins TRBV14 to TRBJ1-2; TRBD1 matches 8 bases. In germline, CDR1 is SGHDN, CDR2 FVKESK. The V and J ends lost 4 bases and 2 bases, in that order; junction bases with no gene match: 6. The CDR3 runs to 15 residues. The CDR3 DNA sequence: TGTGCCAGCAGCCGGGCAGGGGGCTTGAACTATGGCTACACCTTC. Translated: CASSRAGGLNYGYTF.

The chain has TRBV30 and TRBJ2-2; TRBD1 agrees at 10 bases. The CDR3 consists of 15 residues. The junction had 5 bases not matched to a gene; V was cut back by 2 bases and J by 5 bases. Germline CDR1 reads GTSNPN; CDR2 reads SVGIG (reference sequence). CDR3 DNA: TGTGCCTGGAGTTTTACGGGACAGGGGACCGGGGAGCTGTTTTTT. This codes for CAWSFTGQGTGELFF.

J is TRBJ2-5 and V is TRBV2; 7 nucleotides line up with TRBD1. Germline-derived CDR1 and CDR2 are SNHLY and FYNNEI. V lost 6 bases to trimming and J lost 1 base; unmatched junction nucleotides: 5. This CDR3 spans 14 amino acids. The CDR3 DNA sequence: TGTGCCAGCAGCCTGGACAGGAGCCAAGAGACCCAGTACTTC. Residues: CASSLDRSQETQYF. Full variable domain (rest looked up from reference TRBV2 and TRBJ2-5): EPEVTQTPSHQVTQMGQEVILRCVPISNHLYFYWYRQILGQKVEFLVSFYNNEISEKSEIFDDQFSVERPDGSNFTLKIRSTKLEDSAMYFCASSLDRSQETQYFGPGTRLLVL.

The rearrangement links TRBV9 to TRBJ2-5; 7 positions agree with TRBD2. The CDR3 runs 16 residues. CDR1 and CDR2 (germline): SGDLS, YYNGEE. With 8 bases clipped from V and 0 bases from J, the junction kept 13 bases outside the gene matches. The CDR3 here is CARGGWAERDQETQYF. CDR3 DNA sequence: TGTGCCAGGGGGGGGTGGGCAGAGCGGGACCAAGAGACCCAGTACTTC.

This clone was picked up a small number of times. The chain couples TRBV18 to TRBJ1-3, with D maybe TRBD1 (6 bases). Germline loops: CDR1 KGHSH, CDR2 LQKENI. The CDR3 consists of 19 residues. Trimming took off 3 bases at V and 0 bases at J, with 21 bases between the two ends. This CDR3 reads CASSPKRGQGRISGNTIYF. The CDR3 DNA is TGTGCCAGCTCACCCAAGCGGGGTCAGGGGAGAATCTCTGGAAACACCATATATTTT.

The CDR3 sequence is CAWSATGTSYEQYF. CDR3 DNA: TGTGCCTGGAGCGCCACCGGGACAAGCTACGAGCAGTACTTC. The V call is TRBV30, the J call TRBJ2-7; D is perhaps TRBD1 (6 bases). Per germline, CDR1 GTSNPN and CDR2 SVGIG (reference sequence). This CDR3 comprises 14 residues. The V end was cut by 3 bases, the J end by 3 bases, with 15 bases between.

V and J are TRBV5-1 and TRBJ2-5, with a weak D call TRBD1 (5 bases). CDR1 and CDR2 (germline): SGHRS, YFSETQ. The CDR3 is 17 residues long. Trimming cost V 4 bases and J 5 bases, with 24 bases left between them. In nucleotides, the CDR3 is TGCGCCAGCAGCCCAGCCGCCCGGACAATATTAGGGGAGACCCAGTACTTC. Its protein is CASSPAARTILGETQYF.

This clone was counted between two and nine times. The gene calls are TRBV5-5 and TRBJ1-6; unclear D gene. The germline gives CDR1 SGHKS, CDR2 YYEKEE (reference sequence). Trimming stripped 2 bases from V and 9 bases from J, with 15 bases between. CDR3 size: 15 residues. This CDR3 reads CASSLKQREASPLHF. The CDR3 DNA is TGTGCCAGCAGCTTAAAGCAGCGCGAGGCTTCACCCCTCCACTTT.

CDR3 loop: CASSPPSTGRRTGELFF. CDR3 nucleotides: TGTGCCAGCTCACCACCCTCGACAGGGCGAAGGACCGGGGAGCTGTTTTTT. The chain uses TRBV18 and TRBJ2-2; TRBD1 matches 7 bases. Trimming cost V 0 bases and J 5 bases; bases outside gene matches: 9. This CDR3 comprises 17 residues. Germline CDR1 reads KGHSH; CDR2 reads LQKENI.

This clone is a singleton in its sample. The chain uses TRBV28 and TRBJ1-5; the D gene is possibly TRBD1 (5 bases). Looked up from germline, CDR1 is MDHEN and CDR2 is SYDVKM. The CDR3 length is 16 residues. Trimming removed 2 bases at V and 5 bases at J, with 16 bases between. Written as DNA, the CDR3 is TGTGCCAGCAGTTTACAGGGATGGGGTCGGTATCAGCCCCAGCATTTT. Residues: CASSLQGWGRYQPQHF.

The chain carries TRBV7-9 and TRBJ1-1, with a weak D call TRBD1 (5 bases). The germline V gene encodes CDR1 SEHNR and CDR2 FQNEAQ (reference sequence). The ends were cut back, 3 bases at V and 5 bases at J, with 10 bases in the middle. The CDR3 contains 13 residues. The CDR3 region has the DNA TGTGCCAGCAGCTTCCAGGGTACAACTGAAGCTTTCTTT. Its translation: CASSFQGTTEAFF.

The J gene is TRBJ2-7, the V gene TRBV19; maybe TRBD2 (5 bases). This CDR3 comprises 15 residues. Looked up from germline, CDR1 is LNHDA and CDR2 is SQIVND (reference sequence). The V gene lost 1 base and the J gene lost 3 bases, with 13 bases spanning the gap. CDR3 nucleotides: TGTGCCAGTAGTATAGGTCGGGGAATCATCTACGAGCAGTACTTC. Protein: CASSIGRGIIYEQYF.

The J gene is TRBJ2-1, the V gene TRBV20-1; D ambiguous. With 5 bases removed from V and 8 bases from J, the gap between germline ends came to 10 bases. The CDR3 runs to 11 residues. Germline CDR1 DFQATT, CDR2 SNEGSKA (reference sequence). In DNA, the CDR3 is TGCAGTGCTCCTTCTTTGTATGAGCAGTTCTTC. Amino acids: CSAPSLYEQFF.

Written as DNA, the CDR3 is TGTGTCAGAAGCCCCCTATGTCGCCGCTCCTACAATGAGCAGTTCTTC. Protein sequence: CVRSPLCRRSYNEQFF. The chain links TRBV7-5 to TRBJ2-1; the table names TRBD2, a call not compared with the DNA. TRBV7-5 is annotated as a pseudogene. The CDR3 loop spans 16 amino acids.

CDR3 coding DNA: TGTGCCAGCAGTGTTGGACAACGAGGTGAAAAACTGTTTTTT. Translation gives CASSVGQRGEKLFF. The rearrangement links TRBV2 to TRBJ1-4; TRBD1 is a possible D gene (5 bases). The CDR3 spans 14 residues. Germline values: CDR1 SNHLY, CDR2 FYNNEI. V dropped 4 bases and J dropped 7 bases, with 13 bases sitting between them.

The sample holds a few counts of this clone. CDR3 nucleotide sequence: TGTGCCAGTAAGCCAAGGGTCGGGGACACTGAAGCTTTCTTT. Amino acid sequence: CASKPRVGDTEAFF. The chain couples TRBV19 to TRBJ1-1; no clear D. Looked up from germline, CDR1 is LNHDA and CDR2 is SQIVND (reference sequence). V dropped 7 bases and J dropped 3 bases, with 15 bases sitting between them. This CDR3 is built from 14 residues.

V and J are TRBV6-5 and TRBJ1-2; D remains ambiguous. This CDR3 has 13 residues. CDR1 and CDR2 (germline): MNHEY, SVGAGI. V was clipped by 0 bases and J by 4 bases, with 6 bases between them. CDR3 loop: CASSYSMSYGYTF. CDR3 nucleotide sequence: TGTGCCAGCAGTTACTCGATGAGCTATGGCTACACCTTC.

The chain uses TRBV5-4 and TRBJ1-4; TRBD1 matches 11 bases. The CDR3 covers 17 residues. Trimming at V came to 0 bases and at J to 4 bases, leaving 5 bases not matched to a gene. The germline V gene encodes CDR1 SGHNT and CDR2 YYREEE (reference sequence). The CDR3 reads CASSLGTGGRGNEKLFF. The CDR3 DNA sequence: TGTGCCAGCAGCTTGGGGACAGGGGGCAGGGGTAATGAAAAACTGTTTTTT.

About this clone: The sample contains more than one DNA sequence encoding this CDR3. J is TRBJ1-1 and V is TRBV30, with D possibly matching TRBD1 (5 bases). Trimming stripped 5 bases from V and 0 bases from J, with 7 bases between. Germline-derived CDR1 and CDR2 are GTSNPN and SVGIG (reference sequence). This CDR3 has 12 amino acids. The CDR3 DNA reads as TGTGCCTGGGACAGAGTGAACACTGAAGCTTTCTTT. Translated: CAWDRVNTEAFF.

The chain links TRBV7-6 to TRBJ2-1, with TRBD2 as a possible D gene (5 bases). V was cut by 0 bases and J by 9 bases, with 9 bases left in between. Germline V CDR1 and CDR2: SGHVS, FNYEAQ. This CDR3 has 13 amino acids. In nucleotides, the CDR3 is TGTGCCAGCAGCTTAGCCATAGGAGGTGAGCAGTTCTTC. The encoded protein is CASSLAIGGEQFF.

The chain links TRBV11-3 to TRBJ2-2, with TRBD2 matching 12 bases. The germline V gene encodes CDR1 SGHNT and CDR2 YENEEA. This CDR3 has 14 residues. V shed 5 bases, J shed 6 bases, and the junction held 1 base outside the gene matches. The CDR3 loop reads CASSRLAGAGELFF. CDR3 coding DNA: TGTGCCAGCAGCCGACTAGCGGGAGCCGGGGAGCTGTTTTTT.

This chain connects TRBV6-5 to TRBJ2-5, with TRBD1 matching over 8 bases. The J call may be wrong; the DNA end is better matched by TRBJ2-7. From germline, CDR1 is MNHEY and CDR2 SVGAGI. The CDR3 has 15 amino acids. The CDR3 nucleotides read TGTGCCAGCAGTGCGACCGGGACAGGAGCTCACGAGCAGTACTTC. It yields the protein CASSATGTGAHEQYF.

The DNA for the CDR3 is TGCGCCAGCAGTGAGTCGACGGGGGGCGAGCAGTACTTC. This translates into CASSESTGGEQYF. The chain combines TRBV10-1 with TRBJ2-7, with TRBD2 matching over 7 bases. The CDR3 has 13 residues. J was trimmed by 6 bases and V by 0 bases; bases with no gene match: 2. Per germline, CDR1 WNHNN and CDR2 SYGVQD (reference sequence).

This rearrangement joins TRBV5-1 to TRBJ1-1; 7 bases fit TRBD1. The CDR3 loop spans 17 amino acids. Trimming cost V 4 bases and J 1 base; bases outside gene matches: 13. Germline assignment: CDR1 SGHRS and CDR2 YFSETQ. The CDR3 is CASSREEGTARNTEAFF. The CDR3 DNA is TGCGCCAGCAGCCGAGAAGAAGGGACAGCGCGGAACACTGAAGCTTTCTTT. Looking up the rest from reference TRBV5-1 and TRBJ1-1 gives the full variable domain: KAGVTQTPRYLIKTRGQQVTLSCSPISGHRSVSWYQQTPGQGLQFLFEYFSETQRNKGNFPGRFSGRQFSNSRSEMNVSTLELGDSALYLCASSREEGTARNTEAFFGQGTRLTVV.